Below are 11 T cell receptor beta chains sequenced from a single sample in a study of T cell repertoires in cytomegalovirus infection. Their cognate antigens are unknown. From the reads, TCRdb called clonotypes with MiXCR, one entry per CDR3 protein. This sample carries some 71,000 distinct CDR3 sequences, 25% to 30% of them seen once, and the ten largest clones take 45% to 75%. The sequences come from CD8+ T cells from cultured PBMCs, collected from culture after CMV antigen stimulation. These receptors all stem from a human donor in good health (CMV status not recorded). Some clones in this sample may be carry-over from other donors' samples.

The chain joins TRBV7-2 to TRBJ2-7, with no clear D. CDR3 length equals 16 residues. In germline, CDR1 is SGHTA, CDR2 FQGNSA. Trimming shortened V by 1 base and J by 0 bases, and 13 bases separated the two germline ends. CDR3 coding DNA: TGTGCCAGCAGCTTAGGGGGTGTTCCAAGCTCCTACGAGCAGTACTTC. The encoded protein is CASSLGGVPSSYEQYF.

This clonotype was detected a few times. The V and J genes are TRBV2 and TRBJ2-1; maybe TRBD1 (7 bases). V lost 8 bases to trimming and J lost 9 bases, with 14 bases between them. CDR3 size: 12 residues. Germline assignment: CDR1 SNHLY and CDR2 FYNNEI. CDR3 sequence (DNA): TGTGCCAGCCAGGGGGGAGACGGTGAGCAGTTCTTC. This encodes CASQGGDGEQFF.

The V and J genes are TRBV6-1 and TRBJ2-7; no clear D gene. Germline V gives CDR1 MNHNS, CDR2 SASEGT. The CDR3 totals 12 residues. Trimming took 7 bases from V and 2 from J, leaving 9 bases between them. The CDR3 DNA reads TGTGCCAGCATCGGCCTTACCTACGAGCAGTACTTC. It specifies CASIGLTYEQYF.

The chain combines TRBV3-1 with TRBJ2-7; TRBD1 aligns across 9 bases. The V and J ends lost 3 bases and 2 bases, in that order; junction bases with no gene match: 2. The CDR3 consists of 14 residues. Germline V CDR1 and CDR2: LGHDT, YNNKEL (reference sequence). The CDR3 loop is CASSQGQGTYEQYF. In nucleotides, the CDR3 is TGTGCCAGCAGCCAGGGACAGGGAACCTACGAGCAGTACTTC.

The V gene is TRBV7-6, the J gene TRBJ2-2; D unresolved. This CDR3 has 18 residues. Trimming stripped 2 bases from V and 0 bases from J, with 16 bases between. Germline values: CDR1 SGHVS, CDR2 FNYEAQ. The CDR3 DNA reads TGTGCCAGCAGCTTAATCTTACAAGAACCACCGAACACCGGGGAGCTGTTTTTT. Protein product: CASSLILQEPPNTGELFF.

This chain connects TRBV9 to TRBJ2-1, with unresolved D. CDR1 and CDR2 from the germline V gene are SGDLS and YYNGEE. Trimming shortened V by 0 bases and J by 7 bases, and 11 bases separated the two germline ends. The CDR3 length is 14 residues. CDR3 in DNA: TGTGCCAGCAGCGTAGGACCCCCTGGGAATGAGCAGTTCTTC. As protein: CASSVGPPGNEQFF.

The chain has TRBV11-3 and TRBJ2-1; D remains ambiguous. In germline, CDR1 is SGHNT, CDR2 YENEEA. The CDR3 consists of 13 residues. Between the trimmed V and J ends, which lost 4 bases and 9 bases, there was a span of 13 bases. CDR3 DNA: TGTGCCAGCAGCTCCGGAGAATCCGGTGAGCAGTTCTTC. Protein product: CASSSGESGEQFF.

CDR3 in amino acids: CASRSGGNTEAFF. CDR3 nucleotide sequence: TGTGCCAGCAGGTCGGGGGGGAACACTGAAGCTTTCTTT. V is TRBV6-2 or TRBV6-3 and J is TRBJ1-1; a weak D match, TRBD1 (5 bases). Trimming left V 6 bases short and J 1 base short, with 9 bases between. This CDR3 has 13 amino acids. Per the germline V gene, CDR1 is MNHEY and CDR2 is SVGEGT.

V gene TRBV30 combines with J gene TRBJ1-1; a weak D match, TRBD1 (6 bases). Between the trimmed V and J ends, which lost 0 bases and 1 base, there was a span of 6 bases. CDR1 and CDR2 from the germline V gene are GTSNPN and SVGIG (reference sequence). The CDR3 covers 13 residues. The CDR3 sequence: CAWSVQGNTEAFF. DNA for the CDR3: TGTGCCTGGAGTGTACAGGGGAACACTGAAGCTTTCTTT. Full variable domain (remainder filled in from reference TRBV30 and TRBJ1-1): SQTIHQWPATLVQPVGSPLSLECTVEGTSNPNLYWYRQAAGRGLQLLFYSVGIGQISSEVPQNLSASRPQDRQFILSSKKLLLSDSGFYLCAWSVQGNTEAFFGQGTRLTVV.

At least ten counts were recorded for this clonotype. The chain is built from TRBV7-6 and TRBJ2-3; 9 positions agree with TRBD1. After removal of 1 base from V and 5 bases from J, the junction contained 4 bases not matched to a gene. Per the germline V gene, CDR1 is SGHVS and CDR2 is FNYEAQ. The CDR3 has 15 residues. CDR3 sequence: CASSLVQGAGDTQYF. As DNA, the CDR3 is TGTGCCAGCAGCTTAGTACAGGGGGCTGGAGATACGCAGTATTTT.

V and J are TRBV7-2 and TRBJ2-7; TRBD1 matches 8 bases. Losses at the gene ends were 6 bases for V and 1 base for J; bases not matched to a gene: 8. From germline, CDR1 is SGHTA and CDR2 FQGNSA. This CDR3 region has 15 residues. The CDR3: CASRVADRASYEQYF. In DNA form, the CDR3 reads TGTGCCAGCAGGGTGGCGGACAGGGCTTCCTACGAGCAGTACTTC.